This T cell receptor (beta chain) was identified during a study of early T cells in non-severe SARS-CoV-2 infection. As for the study in general: Sequencing was performed on bulk RNA from unsorted whole blood, leaving chains unpaired.

The sample holds a few counts of this clonotype. Individual cDNA molecules carried attached unique molecular identifiers. TCRdb ran MiXCR on the 5' RACE reads and lists one entry per CDR3 protein. Of about 97,000 distinct CDR3 sequences detected, around 14% appear once; the ten largest clones hold about 6.2%. Germline values: CDR1 SGHRS, CDR2 YFSETQ. The CDR3 runs to 14 residues. V gave up 1 base and J gave up 4 bases, with 11 bases separating them. The sequence came from an adult who was a healthcare worker with PCR-confirmed SARS-CoV-2 infection or an uninfected control (not recorded which). The sequencing input was whole blood. This sequence joins TRBV5-1 and TRBJ1-2, with D maybe TRBD1 (5 bases). The CDR3 DNA is TGCGCCAGCAGCTTGCCTCAGGGCCGCTATGGCTACACCTTC. This encodes CASSLPQGRYGYTF. The full variable domain, its missing parts supplied by reference TRBV5-1 and TRBJ1-2, is KAGVTQTPRYLIKTRGQQVTLSCSPISGHRSVSWYQQTPGQGLQFLFEYFSETQRNKGNFPGRFSGRQFSNSRSEMNVSTLELGDSALYLCASSLPQGRYGYTFGSGTRLTVV.